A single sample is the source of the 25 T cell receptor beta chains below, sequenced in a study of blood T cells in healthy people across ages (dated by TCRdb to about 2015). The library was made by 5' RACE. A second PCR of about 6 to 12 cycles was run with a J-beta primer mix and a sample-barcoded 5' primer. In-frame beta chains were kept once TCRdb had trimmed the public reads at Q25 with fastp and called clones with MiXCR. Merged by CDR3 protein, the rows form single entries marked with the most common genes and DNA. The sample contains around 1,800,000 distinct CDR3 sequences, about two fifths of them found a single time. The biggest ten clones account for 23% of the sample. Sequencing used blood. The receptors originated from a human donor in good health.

The CDR3 DNA is TGTGCCACCAAAAGCGATCGGGTCCTACAAGAGACCCAGTACTTC. Translation gives CATKSDRVLQETQYF. This chain links TRBV10-3 with TRBJ2-5; D ambiguous. The CDR3 length is 15 residues. V was shortened by 10 bases and J by 2 bases, with 20 bases between the two germline ends. Germline V gene lookup returns CDR1 ENHRY and CDR2 SYGVKD.

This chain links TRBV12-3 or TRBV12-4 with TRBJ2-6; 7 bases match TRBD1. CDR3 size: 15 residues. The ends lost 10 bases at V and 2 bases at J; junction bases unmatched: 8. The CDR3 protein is CATSEGTAGANVLTF. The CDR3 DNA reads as TGTGCCACCTCAGAGGGGACAGCTGGGGCCAACGTCCTGACTTTC.

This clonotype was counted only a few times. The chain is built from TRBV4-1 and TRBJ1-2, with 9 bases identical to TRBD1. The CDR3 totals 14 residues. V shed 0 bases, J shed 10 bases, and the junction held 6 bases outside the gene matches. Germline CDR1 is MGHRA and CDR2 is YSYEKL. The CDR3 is CASSQDRDRADYTF. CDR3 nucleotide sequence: TGCGCCAGCAGCCAAGATCGGGACAGGGCCGACTACACCTTC.

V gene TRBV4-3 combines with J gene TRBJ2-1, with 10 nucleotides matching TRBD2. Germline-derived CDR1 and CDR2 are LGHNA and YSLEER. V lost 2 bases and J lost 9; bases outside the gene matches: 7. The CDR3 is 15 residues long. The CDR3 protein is CASSQTGTSAGEQFF. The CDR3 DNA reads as TGCGCCAGCAGCCAAACCGGGACTAGCGCGGGTGAGCAGTTCTTC.

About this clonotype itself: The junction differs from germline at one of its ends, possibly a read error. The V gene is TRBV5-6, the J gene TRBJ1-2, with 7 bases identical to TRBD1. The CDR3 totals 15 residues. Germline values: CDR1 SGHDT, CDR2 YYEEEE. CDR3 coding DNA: TGTGCTAGCAGCTTCCGGCAGGGGGATCCGTATGGCTACACCTTC. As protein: CASSFRQGDPYGYTF.

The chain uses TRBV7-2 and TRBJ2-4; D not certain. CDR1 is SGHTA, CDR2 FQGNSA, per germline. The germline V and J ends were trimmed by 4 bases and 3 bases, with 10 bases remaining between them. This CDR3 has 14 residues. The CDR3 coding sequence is TGTGCCAGCAGCTCCAACGTCCGCAAAAACATTCAGTACTTC. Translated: CASSSNVRKNIQYF. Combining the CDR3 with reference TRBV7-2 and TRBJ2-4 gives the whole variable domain GAGVSQSPSNKVTEKGKDVELRCDPISGHTALYWYRQSLGQGLEFLIYFQGNSAPDKSGLPSDRFSAERTGGSVSTLTIQRTQQEDSAVYLCASSSNVRKNIQYFGAGTRLSVL.

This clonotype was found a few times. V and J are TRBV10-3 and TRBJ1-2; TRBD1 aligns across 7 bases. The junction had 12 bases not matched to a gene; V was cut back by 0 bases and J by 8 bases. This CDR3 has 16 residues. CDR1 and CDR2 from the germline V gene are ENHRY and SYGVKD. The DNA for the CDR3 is TGTGCCATCAGTGAGTCAAGGAGGACAGGCGACGGCGGCTACACCTTC. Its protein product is CAISESRRTGDGGYTF.

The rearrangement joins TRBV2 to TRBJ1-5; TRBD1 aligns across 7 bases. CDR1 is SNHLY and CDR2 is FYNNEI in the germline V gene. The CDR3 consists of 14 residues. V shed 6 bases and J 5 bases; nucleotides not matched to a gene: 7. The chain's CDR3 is CASRPDRVDQPQHF. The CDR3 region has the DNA TGTGCCAGCAGGCCCGACAGGGTTGATCAGCCCCAGCATTTT. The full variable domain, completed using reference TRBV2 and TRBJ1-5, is EPEVTQTPSHQVTQMGQEVILRCVPISNHLYFYWYRQILGQKVEFLVSFYNNEISEKSEIFDDQFSVERPDGSNFTLKIRSTKLEDSAMYFCASRPDRVDQPQHFGDGTRLSIL.

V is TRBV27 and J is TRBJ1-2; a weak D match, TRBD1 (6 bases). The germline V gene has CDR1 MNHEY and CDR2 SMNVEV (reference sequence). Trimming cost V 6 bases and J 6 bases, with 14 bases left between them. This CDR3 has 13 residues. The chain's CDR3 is CASRLKAGDGYTF. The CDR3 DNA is TGTGCCAGCAGGTTAAAAGCAGGGGATGGCTACACCTTC.

CDR3 sequence: CASSIRNTGEDSPLHF. The DNA of the CDR3 is TGTGCCAGTAGTATCCGGAATACAGGGGAGGATTCACCCCTCCACTTT. This chain connects TRBV19 to TRBJ1-6; TRBD1 agrees at 7 bases. The CDR3 is 16 amino acids. V shed 3 bases and J 8 bases; nucleotides not matched to a gene: 10. Germline loops: CDR1 LNHDA, CDR2 SQIVND (reference sequence).

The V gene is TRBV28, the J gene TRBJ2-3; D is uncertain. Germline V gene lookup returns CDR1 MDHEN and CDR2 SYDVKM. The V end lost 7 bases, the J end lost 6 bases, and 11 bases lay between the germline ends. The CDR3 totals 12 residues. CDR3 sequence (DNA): TGTGCCAGCACCCCTAATCTGGATACGCAGTATTTT. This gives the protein CASTPNLDTQYF.

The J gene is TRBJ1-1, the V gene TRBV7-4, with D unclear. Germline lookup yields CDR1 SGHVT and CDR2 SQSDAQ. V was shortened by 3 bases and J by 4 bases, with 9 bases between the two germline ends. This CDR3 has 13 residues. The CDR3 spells CASSLRAGTEAFF. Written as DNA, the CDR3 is TGTGCCAGCAGCTTGCGCGCTGGCACTGAAGCTTTCTTT.

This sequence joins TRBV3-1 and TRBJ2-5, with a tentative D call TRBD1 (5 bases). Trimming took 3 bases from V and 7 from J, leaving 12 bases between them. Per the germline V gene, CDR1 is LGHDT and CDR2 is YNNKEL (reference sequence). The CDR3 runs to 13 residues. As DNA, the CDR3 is TGTGCCAGCAGCCAGGACACGCTGGGGACCCAGTACTTC. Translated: CASSQDTLGTQYF.

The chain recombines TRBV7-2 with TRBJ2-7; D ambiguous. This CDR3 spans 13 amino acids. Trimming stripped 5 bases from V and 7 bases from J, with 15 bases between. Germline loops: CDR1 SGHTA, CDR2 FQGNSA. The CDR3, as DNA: TGTGCCAGCAGCCCTGTGGCGTTAAGGGAGCAGTACTTC. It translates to CASSPVALREQYF.

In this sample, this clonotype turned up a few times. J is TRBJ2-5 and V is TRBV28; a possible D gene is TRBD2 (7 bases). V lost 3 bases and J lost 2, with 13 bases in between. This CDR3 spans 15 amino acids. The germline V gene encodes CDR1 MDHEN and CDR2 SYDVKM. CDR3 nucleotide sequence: TGTGCCAGCAGTTTGCGGGGGCTACCACAAGAGACCCAGTACTTC. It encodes CASSLRGLPQETQYF.

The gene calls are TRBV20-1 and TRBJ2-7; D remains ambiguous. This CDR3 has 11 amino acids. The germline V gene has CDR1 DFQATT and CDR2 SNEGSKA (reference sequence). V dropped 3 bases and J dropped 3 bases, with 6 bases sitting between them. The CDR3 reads CSARDYYEQYF. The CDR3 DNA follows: TGCAGTGCTAGGGATTACTACGAGCAGTACTTC.

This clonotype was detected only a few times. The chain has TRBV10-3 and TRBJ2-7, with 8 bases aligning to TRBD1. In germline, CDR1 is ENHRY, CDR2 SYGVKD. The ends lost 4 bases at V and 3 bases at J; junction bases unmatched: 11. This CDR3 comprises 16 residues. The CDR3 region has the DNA TGTGCCATCAGTGGGGGAGAGGACAGGGTTGACTACGAGCAGTACTTC. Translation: CAISGGEDRVDYEQYF.

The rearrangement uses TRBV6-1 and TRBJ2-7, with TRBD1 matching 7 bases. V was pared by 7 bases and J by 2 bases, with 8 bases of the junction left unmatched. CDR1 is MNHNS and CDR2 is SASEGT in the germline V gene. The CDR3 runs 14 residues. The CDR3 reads CASTLRTGPYEQYF. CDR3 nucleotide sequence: TGTGCCAGCACGCTGAGGACAGGACCCTACGAGCAGTACTTC.

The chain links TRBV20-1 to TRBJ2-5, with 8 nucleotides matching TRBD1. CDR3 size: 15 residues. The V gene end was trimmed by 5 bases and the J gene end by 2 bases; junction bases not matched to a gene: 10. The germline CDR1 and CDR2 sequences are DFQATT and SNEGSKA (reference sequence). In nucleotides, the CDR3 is TGCAGTGCTGAGACAGGGGATTCAGGACAAGAGACCCAGTACTTC. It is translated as CSAETGDSGQETQYF.

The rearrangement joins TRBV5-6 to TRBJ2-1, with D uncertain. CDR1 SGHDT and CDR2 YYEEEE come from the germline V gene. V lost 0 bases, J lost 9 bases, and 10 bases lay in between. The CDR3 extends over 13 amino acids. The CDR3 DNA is TGTGCCAGCAGCTTGGGAGGTCCCGGTGAGCAGTTCTTC. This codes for CASSLGGPGEQFF.

CDR3 nucleotides: TGCGCCAGCAGCCAACCCATGGGACTTACGAACACTGAAGCTTTCTTT. This codes for CASSQPMGLTNTEAFF. This chain uses TRBV4-1 with TRBJ1-1, with a tentative D call TRBD1 (5 bases). The CDR3 length is 16 residues. Germline-derived CDR1 and CDR2 are MGHRA and YSYEKL. V lost 2 bases and J lost 1, with 14 bases in between.

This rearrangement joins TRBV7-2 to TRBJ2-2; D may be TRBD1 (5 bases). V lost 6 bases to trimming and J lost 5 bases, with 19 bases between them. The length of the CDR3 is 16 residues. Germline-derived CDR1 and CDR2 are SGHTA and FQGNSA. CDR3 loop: CASSPGIQGWTGELFF. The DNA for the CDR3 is TGTGCCAGCAGTCCCGGCATCCAGGGTTGGACCGGGGAGCTGTTTTTT.

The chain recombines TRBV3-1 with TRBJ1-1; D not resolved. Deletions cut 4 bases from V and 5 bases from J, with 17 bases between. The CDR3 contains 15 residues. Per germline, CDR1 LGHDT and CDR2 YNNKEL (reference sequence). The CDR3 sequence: CASSPARGIRTEAFF. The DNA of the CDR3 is TGTGCCAGCAGCCCCGCAAGAGGGATTAGGACTGAAGCTTTCTTT. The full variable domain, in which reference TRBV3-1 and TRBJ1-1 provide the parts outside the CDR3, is DTAVSQTPKYLVTQMGNDKSIKCEQNLGHDTMYWYKQDSKKFLKIMFSYNNKELIINETVPNRFSPKSPDKAHLNLHINSLELGDSAVYFCASSPARGIRTEAFFGQGTRLTVV.

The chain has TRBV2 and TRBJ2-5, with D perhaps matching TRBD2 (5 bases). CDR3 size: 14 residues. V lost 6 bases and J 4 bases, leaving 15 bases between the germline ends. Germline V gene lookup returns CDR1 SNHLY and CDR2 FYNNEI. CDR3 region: CASREKTGRETQYF. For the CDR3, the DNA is TGTGCCAGCAGGGAAAAAACTGGGAGAGAGACCCAGTACTTC.

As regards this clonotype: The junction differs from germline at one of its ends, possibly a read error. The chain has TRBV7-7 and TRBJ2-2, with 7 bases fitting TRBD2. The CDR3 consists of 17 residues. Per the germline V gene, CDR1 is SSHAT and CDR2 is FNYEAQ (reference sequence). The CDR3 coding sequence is TGTGCTAGCAGCTTGTTAGCGGGCGTAGCGAACACCGGGGAGCTGTTTTTT. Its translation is CASSLLAGVANTGELFF.